One T cell receptor (beta chain) is described in this entry. The table came from immunoSEQ multiplex PCR; TCRdb's copy has only in-frame clones and leaves some out. The sample holds 40,000 to 50,000 clones, about 72% seen once. This sample was taken from a study of preoperative IRX-2 immunotherapy in early breast cancer. The sample's treatment: preoperative locoregional IRX-2 cytokine immunotherapy. Preoperative locoregional IRX-2 cytokine immunotherapy was tested in the phase Ib source study. This TCR came from a human donor with breast cancer. The input for sequencing was tumor tissue, taken after IRX-2 immunotherapy.

In DNA form, the CDR3 reads TGCGCCAGCAGCTTGGCCCTCGGGGGCGGTGAGAAACTGTTTTTT. Translation: CASSLALGGGEKLFF. The V and J genes are TRBV5-1 and TRBJ1-4; D is possibly TRBD1 (6 bases). V gave up 0 bases and J gave up 11 bases, with 17 bases separating them. This CDR3 comprises 15 residues. CDR1 SGHRS and CDR2 YFSETQ come from the germline V gene.